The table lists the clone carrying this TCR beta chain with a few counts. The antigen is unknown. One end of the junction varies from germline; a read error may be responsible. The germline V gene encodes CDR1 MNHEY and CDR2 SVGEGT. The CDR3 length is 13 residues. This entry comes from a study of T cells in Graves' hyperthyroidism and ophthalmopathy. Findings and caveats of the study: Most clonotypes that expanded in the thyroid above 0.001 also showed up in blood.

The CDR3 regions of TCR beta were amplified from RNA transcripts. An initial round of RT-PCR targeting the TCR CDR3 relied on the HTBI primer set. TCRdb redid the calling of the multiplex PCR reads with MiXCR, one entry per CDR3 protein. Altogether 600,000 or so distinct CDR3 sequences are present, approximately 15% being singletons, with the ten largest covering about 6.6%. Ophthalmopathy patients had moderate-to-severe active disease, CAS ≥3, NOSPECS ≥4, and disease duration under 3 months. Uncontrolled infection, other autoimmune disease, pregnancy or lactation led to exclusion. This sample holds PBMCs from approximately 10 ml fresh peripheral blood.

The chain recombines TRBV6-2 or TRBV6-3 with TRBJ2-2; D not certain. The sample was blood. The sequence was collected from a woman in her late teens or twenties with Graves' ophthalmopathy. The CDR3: CASSYLRTEELFF. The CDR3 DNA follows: TGTGCCAGCTCCTACTTGCGCACCGAGGAGCTGTTTTTT.